This TCR beta chain was profiled in a study of blood T cells in healthy people across ages. Between the trimmed V and J ends, which lost 1 base and 9 bases, there was a span of 8 bases. The CDR3 sequence is 13 residues long. CDR1 SGDLS and CDR2 YYNGEE come from the germline V gene. Through a sample-barcoded 5' primer and a J-beta primer mix, a second PCR was run for about 6 to 11 cycles. MiXCR, run by TCRdb on the 5' RACE reads, gives a single entry per CDR3 protein. The sample lists 1.6 million or so distinct CDR3 sequences; 30% to 35% were seen once. The sequencing input was blood. The sequence came from a woman in her 30s in good health. The chain recombines TRBV9 with TRBJ1-6; D gene ambiguous. The CDR3 loop is CASSVQTGSPLHF. The CDR3 region has the DNA TGTGCCAGCAGCGTACAAACTGGTTCACCCCTCCACTTT.